Listed below are T cell receptor beta chains from one sample, sequenced in a study of blood T cell repertoires in COVID-19. Repertoires were generated with immunoSEQ multiplex PCR, while TCRdb's copy carries only in-frame clones and drops some. The table shows about 33,000 clones, with around nine tenths occurring only once. The specimen was peripheral blood. Receptors were obtained from a human donor in a cohort sampled during active COVID-19. Both conserved end residues are part of each CDR3.

j_call,v_call,cdr3_aa
TRBJ1-5,TRBV7-2,CASSHRQGTGQPQHF
TRBJ2-1,TRBV9,CASSALAGGYNEQFF
TRBJ2-3,TRBV27,CASSPVLPTDTQYF
TRBJ2-7,TRBV4-3,CASSQVVSGGRYEQYF
TRBJ2-4,TRBV28,CASSPRTGGISLAKNIQYF
TRBJ1-2,TRBV3-1/TRBV3-2,CASSQASDRIYGYTF
TRBJ2-5,TRBV7-2,CASSLVISGGGETQYF
TRBJ2-3,TRBV4-3,CASSQQRATSGRGHTQYF
TRBJ1-4,TRBV28,CASSFLGQGEGRKLFF
TRBJ2-7,TRBV5-1,CASSVGPPRQGAPYEQYF
TRBJ1-3,TRBV5-1,CASSETGISGNTIYF
TRBJ1-2,TRBV19,CATSSRGQALGYGYTF
TRBJ2-5,TRBV7-2,CASSPGLPRETQYF
TRBJ1-5,TRBV6-4,CASSDSGQTEDQPQHF
TRBJ2-1,TRBV28,CASGRARDYSYNEQFF
TRBJ1-6,TRBV7-6,CASSFKPTGASSPLHF
TRBJ2-1,TRBV4-2,CASSQDWDRGYNEQFF
TRBJ2-1,TRBV7-2,CASSGDFNPYNEQFF